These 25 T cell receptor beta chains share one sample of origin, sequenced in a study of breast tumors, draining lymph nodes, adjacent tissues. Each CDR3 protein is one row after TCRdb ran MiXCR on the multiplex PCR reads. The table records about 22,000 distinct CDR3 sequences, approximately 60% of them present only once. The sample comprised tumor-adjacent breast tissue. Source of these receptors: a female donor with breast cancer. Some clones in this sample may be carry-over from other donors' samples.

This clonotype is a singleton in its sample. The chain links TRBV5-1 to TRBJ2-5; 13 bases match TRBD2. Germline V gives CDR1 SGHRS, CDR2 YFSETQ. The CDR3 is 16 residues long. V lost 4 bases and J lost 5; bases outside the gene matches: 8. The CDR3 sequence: CASSQTSGGRRETQYF. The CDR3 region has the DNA TGCGCCAGCAGCCAGACTAGCGGGGGGAGGAGGGAGACCCAGTACTTC. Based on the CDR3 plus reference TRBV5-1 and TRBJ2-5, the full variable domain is KAGVTQTPRYLIKTRGQQVTLSCSPISGHRSVSWYQQTPGQGLQFLFEYFSETQRNKGNFPGRFSGRQFSNSRSEMNVSTLELGDSALYLCASSQTSGGRRETQYFGPGTRLLVL.

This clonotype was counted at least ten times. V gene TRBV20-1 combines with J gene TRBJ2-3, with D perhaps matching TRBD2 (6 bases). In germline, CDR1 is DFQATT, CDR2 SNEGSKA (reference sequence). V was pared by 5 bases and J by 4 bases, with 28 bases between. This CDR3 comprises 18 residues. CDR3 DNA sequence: TGCAGTGCTCGACGGGGACTGGCGGGATCGGGGCCCCCAGATACGCAGTATTTT. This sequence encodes CSARRGLAGSGPPDTQYF.

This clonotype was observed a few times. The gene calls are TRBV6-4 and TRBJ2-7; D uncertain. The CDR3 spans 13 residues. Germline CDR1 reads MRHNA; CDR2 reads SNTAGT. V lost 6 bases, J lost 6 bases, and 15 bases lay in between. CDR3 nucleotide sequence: TGTGCCAGCAGCTTAAATAATAGGGTCGAGCAGTACTTC. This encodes CASSLNNRVEQYF.

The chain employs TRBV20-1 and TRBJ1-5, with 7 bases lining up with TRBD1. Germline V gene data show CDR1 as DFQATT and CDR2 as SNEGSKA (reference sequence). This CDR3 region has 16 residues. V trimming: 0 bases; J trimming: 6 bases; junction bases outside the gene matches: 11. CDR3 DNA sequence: TGCAGTGCTAGAGATGAGGGGCTAGGGGGCGTTCAGCCCCAGCATTTT. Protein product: CSARDEGLGGVQPQHF.

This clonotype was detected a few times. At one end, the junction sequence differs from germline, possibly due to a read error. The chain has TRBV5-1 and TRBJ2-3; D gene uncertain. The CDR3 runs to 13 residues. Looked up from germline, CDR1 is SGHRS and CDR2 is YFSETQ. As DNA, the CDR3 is TGCGCCAGCAGCTTGGGCCTCACAGATACCCAGTATTTT. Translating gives CASSLGLTDTQYF.

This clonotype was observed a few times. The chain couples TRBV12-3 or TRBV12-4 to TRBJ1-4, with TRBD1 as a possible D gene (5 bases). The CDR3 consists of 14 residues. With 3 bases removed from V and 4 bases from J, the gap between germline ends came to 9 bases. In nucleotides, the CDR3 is TGTGCCAGCAGTTTCGACAGAAATAATGAAAAACTGTTTTTT. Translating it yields CASSFDRNNEKLFF.

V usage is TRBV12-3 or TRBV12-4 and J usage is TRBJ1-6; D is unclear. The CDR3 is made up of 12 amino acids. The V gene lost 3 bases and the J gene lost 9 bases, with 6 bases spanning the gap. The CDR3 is CASSFRVSPLHF. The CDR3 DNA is TGTGCCAGCAGTTTTAGGGTTTCACCCCTCCACTTT.

The CDR3 is CASSEGNQPQHF. CDR3 in DNA: TGTGCCAGCAGTGAGGGCAATCAGCCCCAGCATTTT. This sequence joins TRBV2 and TRBJ1-5; D not certain. Germline CDR1 reads SNHLY; CDR2 reads FYNNEI. V was cut by 3 bases and J by 2 bases, with 2 bases left in between. The CDR3 loop spans 12 amino acids.

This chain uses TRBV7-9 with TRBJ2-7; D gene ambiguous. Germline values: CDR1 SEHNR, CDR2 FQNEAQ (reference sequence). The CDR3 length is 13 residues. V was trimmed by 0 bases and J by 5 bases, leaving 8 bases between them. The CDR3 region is CASSLALGNEQYF. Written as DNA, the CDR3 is TGTGCCAGCAGCTTAGCGCTAGGGAACGAGCAGTACTTC.

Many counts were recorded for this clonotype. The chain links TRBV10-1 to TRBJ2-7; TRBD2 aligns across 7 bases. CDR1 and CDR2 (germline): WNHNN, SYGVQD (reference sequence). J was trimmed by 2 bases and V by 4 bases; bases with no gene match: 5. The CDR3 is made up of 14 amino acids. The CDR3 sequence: CASSAAGDTYEQYF. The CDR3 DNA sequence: TGCGCCAGCAGTGCTGCGGGAGATACCTACGAGCAGTACTTC.

The CDR3 protein is CASSQQGWSSYEQYV. CDR3 in DNA: TGTGCCAGCAGCCAACAGGGGTGGAGCTCCTACGAGCAGTACGTC. The chain combines TRBV7-9 with TRBJ2-7; the match to TRBD1 covers 7 bases. CDR1 is SEHNR, CDR2 FQNEAQ, per germline (reference sequence). The V and J ends lost 5 bases and 0 bases, in that order; junction bases with no gene match: 7. The CDR3 has 15 residues.

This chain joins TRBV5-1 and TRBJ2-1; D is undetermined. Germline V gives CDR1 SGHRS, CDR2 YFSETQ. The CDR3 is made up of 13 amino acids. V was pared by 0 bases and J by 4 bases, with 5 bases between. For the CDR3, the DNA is TGCGCCAGCAGCTTGGGGGTTTACAATGAGCAGTTCTTC. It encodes CASSLGVYNEQFF.

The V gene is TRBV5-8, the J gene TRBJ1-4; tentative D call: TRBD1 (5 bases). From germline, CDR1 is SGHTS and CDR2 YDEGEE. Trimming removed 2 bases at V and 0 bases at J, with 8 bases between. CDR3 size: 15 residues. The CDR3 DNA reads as TGTGCCAGCAGCTTAATAGGGGCAACTAATGAAAAACTGTTTTTT. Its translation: CASSLIGATNEKLFF.

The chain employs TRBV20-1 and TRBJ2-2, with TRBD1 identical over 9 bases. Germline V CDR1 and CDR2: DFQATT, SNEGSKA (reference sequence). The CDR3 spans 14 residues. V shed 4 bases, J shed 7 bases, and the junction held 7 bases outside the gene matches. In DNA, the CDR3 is TGCAGTGCTAAGACGGACAGGGGAAGCGGGGAGCTGTTTTTT. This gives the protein CSAKTDRGSGELFF.

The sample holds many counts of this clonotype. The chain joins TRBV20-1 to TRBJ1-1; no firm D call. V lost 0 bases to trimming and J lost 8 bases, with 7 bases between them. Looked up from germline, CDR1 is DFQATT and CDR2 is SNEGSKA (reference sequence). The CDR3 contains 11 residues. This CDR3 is CSARDLGEAFF. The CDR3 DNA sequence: TGCAGTGCTAGAGATCTCGGAGAAGCTTTCTTT.

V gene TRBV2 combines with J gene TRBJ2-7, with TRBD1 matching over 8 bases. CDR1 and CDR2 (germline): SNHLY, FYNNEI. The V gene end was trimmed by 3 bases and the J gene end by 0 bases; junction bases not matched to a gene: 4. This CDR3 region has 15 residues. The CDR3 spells CASSDWDRSSYEQYF. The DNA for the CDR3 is TGTGCCAGCAGTGACTGGGACAGGAGCTCCTACGAGCAGTACTTC.

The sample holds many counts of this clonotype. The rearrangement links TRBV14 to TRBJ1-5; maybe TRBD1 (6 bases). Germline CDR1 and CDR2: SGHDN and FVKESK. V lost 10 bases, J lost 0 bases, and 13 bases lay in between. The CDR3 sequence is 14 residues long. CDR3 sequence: CAKKTGSSNQPQHF. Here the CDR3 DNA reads TGTGCCAAAAAGACAGGATCTAGCAATCAGCCCCAGCATTTT.

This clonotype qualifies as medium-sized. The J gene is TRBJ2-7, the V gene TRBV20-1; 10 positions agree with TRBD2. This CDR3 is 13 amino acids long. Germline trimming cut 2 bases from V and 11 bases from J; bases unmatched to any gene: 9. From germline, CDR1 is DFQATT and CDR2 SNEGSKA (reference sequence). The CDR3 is CSARTPSAGGKYF. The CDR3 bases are TGCAGTGCTAGAACGCCTTCAGCGGGAGGGAAGTACTTC.

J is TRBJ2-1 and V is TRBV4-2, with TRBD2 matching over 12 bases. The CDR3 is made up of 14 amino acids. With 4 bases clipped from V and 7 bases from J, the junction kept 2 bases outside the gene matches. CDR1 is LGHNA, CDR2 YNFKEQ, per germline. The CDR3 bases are TGTGCCAGCAGCCCACTAGCGGGGGGTAATGAGCAGTTCTTC. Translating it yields CASSPLAGGNEQFF.

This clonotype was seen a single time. CDR3 loop: CSARDSRSGANVLTF. The CDR3 coding sequence is TGCAGTGCTAGAGATAGCCGCTCTGGGGCCAACGTCCTGACTTTC. The V and J genes are TRBV20-1 and TRBJ2-6; no clear D. V was clipped by 0 bases and J by 0 bases, with 6 bases between them. Per the germline V gene, CDR1 is DFQATT and CDR2 is SNEGSKA (reference sequence). The CDR3 has 15 amino acids.

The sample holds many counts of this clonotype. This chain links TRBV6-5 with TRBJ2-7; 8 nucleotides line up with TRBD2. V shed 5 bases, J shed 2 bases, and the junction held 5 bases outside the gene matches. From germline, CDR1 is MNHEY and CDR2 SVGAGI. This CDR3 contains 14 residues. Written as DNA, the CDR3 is TGTGCCAGCAGTGCCCGGGGGGGGCCCTACGAGCAGTACTTC. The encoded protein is CASSARGGPYEQYF.

The CDR3 loop is CASSLMVNYGYTF. Written as DNA, the CDR3 is TGTGCCAGCAGCTTAATGGTTAACTATGGCTACACCTTC. This chain links TRBV7-2 with TRBJ1-2; no definite D call. Germline-derived CDR1 and CDR2 are SGHTA and FQGNSA. This CDR3 comprises 13 residues. Trimming removed 2 bases at V and 1 base at J, with 5 bases between.

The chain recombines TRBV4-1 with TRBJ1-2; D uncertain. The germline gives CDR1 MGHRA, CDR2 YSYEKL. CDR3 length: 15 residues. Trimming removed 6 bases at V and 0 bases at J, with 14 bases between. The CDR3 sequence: CASRASTNANYGYTF. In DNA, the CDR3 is TGCGCCAGCAGGGCAAGTACGAATGCTAACTATGGCTACACCTTC.

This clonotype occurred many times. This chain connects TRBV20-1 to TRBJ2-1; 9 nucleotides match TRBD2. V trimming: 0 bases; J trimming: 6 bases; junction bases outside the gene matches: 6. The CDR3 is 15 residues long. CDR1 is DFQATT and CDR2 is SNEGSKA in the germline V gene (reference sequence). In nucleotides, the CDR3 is TGCAGTGCTAGAGAGGCGCGGGAGGGCCTCAATGAGCAGTTCTTC. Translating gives CSAREAREGLNEQFF.

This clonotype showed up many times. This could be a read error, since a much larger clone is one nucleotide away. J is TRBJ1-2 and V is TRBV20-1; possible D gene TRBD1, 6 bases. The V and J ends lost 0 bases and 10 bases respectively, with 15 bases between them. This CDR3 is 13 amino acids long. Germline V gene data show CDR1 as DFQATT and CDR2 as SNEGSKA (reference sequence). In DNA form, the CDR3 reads TGCAGTGCTAGAGACCGCTGGGGGGGCGCCTACACCTTC. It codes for CSARDRWGGAYTF.